This T cell receptor beta chain was documented in a study of PD-1 blockade in classical Hodgkin lymphoma. Time point defined: cycle 4 day 1 (C4D1), after less than 7 weeks of nivolumab. Each of the patients experienced relapse following autologous stem cell transplantation, and their brentuximab vedotin exposure differed. Patients had relapsed/refractory classical Hodgkin lymphoma with complete response, partial response or progressive disease as best response. Only in-frame clones appear in the TCRdb table, and some are missing; sequencing was by immunoSEQ multiplex PCR. The sample lists tens of thousands of clones; 78% were seen once. The CDR3 is 16 residues long. Trimming cost V 4 bases and J 4 bases, with 19 bases left between them. The germline gives CDR1 MDHEN, CDR2 SYDVKM. This clone was detected only a few times.

The sequencing used peripheral blood mononuclear cells (PBMCs), collected before the fourth cycle of nivolumab. The receptor was derived from a human donor with classical Hodgkin lymphoma. The chain recombines TRBV28 with TRBJ1-2; D may be TRBD1 (5 bases). The CDR3: CASSSFSLFQGYGYTF. The CDR3 DNA follows: TGTGCCAGCAGTTCTTTTAGTCTCTTCCAGGGCTATGGCTACACCTTC.